The rows below give T cell receptor beta chains drawn from one sample of a study of T cell responses to AZD1222 COVID-19 vaccine. Here immunoSEQ multiplex PCR was the method, and the copy in TCRdb shows in-frame clones only, minus some. The sample consists of approximately 84,000 clones, roughly nine tenths of them appearing once. Sequenced material: peripheral blood, taken on day 0 of AZD1222 vaccination. These receptor sequences come from an adult in good health. The conserved cysteine and the conserved F or W are not part of the CDR3 here.

j_gene | v_gene | len | CDR3aa
TRBJ2-3 | TRBV28 | 13 | ASSWGTASTDTQY
TRBJ1-5 | TRBV28 | 13 | ASRDGGPFNQPQH
TRBJ1-6 | TRBV27 | 11 | ASSLIPNSPLH
TRBJ1-4 | TRBV28 | 11 | ATKDRINEKLF
TRBJ2-2 | TRBV5-1 | 13 | ASSSGQSNTGELF
TRBJ1-4 | TRBV9 | 11 | ASRGQGDEKLF
TRBJ1-2 | TRBV6-5 | 12 | ASRRQGAVYGYT
TRBJ1-1 | TRBV28 | 13 | ASSLVRAGGPEAF
TRBJ2-1 | TRBV6-5 | 13 | ASSYGTGENNEQF
TRBJ2-1 | TRBV28 | 12 | ASKGTGHSNEQF
TRBJ2-3 | TRBV28 | 12 | ASSPTGFGDTQY
TRBJ2-2 | TRBV6-4 | 12 | ASSELGGTGELF
TRBJ2-6 | TRBV24-1 | 14 | ATSDRSGSGANVLT
TRBJ2-7 | TRBV9 | 12 | ASSEGGVDYEQY
TRBJ1-3 | TRBV15 | 13 | ATSRGADSGNTIY
TRBJ2-3 | TRBV19 | 13 | ASSIAGEGTDTQY
TRBJ2-7 | TRBV7-9 | 10 | ASSLPLYEQY
TRBJ2-7 | TRBV11-2 | 14 | ASSLDYIRLTVEQY
TRBJ1-2 | TRBV24-1 | 12 | ATSDGRGSYGYT
TRBJ1-2 | TRBV29-1 | 10 | SVEARAYGYT
TRBJ2-1 | TRBV10-3 | 13 | AIRPGLAGNNEQF
TRBJ1-2 | TRBV28 | 14 | ASSGTGYSANYGYT
TRBJ2-3 | TRBV28 | 11 | ASSQVITDTQY
TRBJ2-7 | TRBV12-3/TRBV12-4 | 10 | ASSLGGREQY
TRBJ2-3 | TRBV7-2 | 13 | ASSPSGSRADTQY
TRBJ2-7 | TRBV9 | 12 | ASSGTGQPYEQY
TRBJ1-4 | TRBV5-1 | 14 | ASSPGRRTGDEKLF
TRBJ1-5 | TRBV28 | 15 | ASSYARTGGGNQPQH
TRBJ1-2 | TRBV28 | 9 | ASSSNRLYT
TRBJ1-4 | TRBV5-1 | 12 | ASSLTQEGEKLF
TRBJ2-1 | TRBV28 | 10 | ASSYRENEQF
TRBJ2-1 | TRBV5-1 | 13 | ASSSIGQFYNEQF
TRBJ2-7 | TRBV3-1/TRBV3-2 | 12 | ASSQVGALRRQY
TRBJ1-5 | TRBV14 | 12 | ASSQTGGSQPQH
TRBJ1-3 | TRBV5-1 | 13 | ASSFDGASGNTIY
TRBJ2-2 | TRBV6-5 | 12 | ASYGTGGTGELF
TRBJ2-7 | TRBV6-1 | 13 | ASSEGGTEAYEQY
TRBJ1-4 | TRBV27 | 13 | ASRTIMATNEKLF
TRBJ2-7 | TRBV24-1 | 11 | ATSDGHGYEQY
TRBJ2-2 | TRBV7-9 | 15 | ASSLGVYGTGAGELF
TRBJ2-1 | TRBV2 | 13 | ASIAGTGRINEQF
TRBJ2-1 | TRBV18 | 12 | ASSPGGPVNEQF
TRBJ1-1 | TRBV9 | 10 | ASSGTGREAF